This T cell receptor (beta chain) originates from a study of cytomegalovirus exposure and HLA in healthy donors. Findings and limits, study-wide: Later analysis suggested links between common viral pathogens and several top significant clusters. On later analysis, the bulk of CMV-associated TCR beta chains appeared to be HLA-restricted.

This clone was counted only a few times. As yet, its antigen is unknown. Trimming at V came to 2 bases and at J to 6 bases, leaving 6 bases not matched to a gene. This CDR3 is 15 amino acids long. Germline V gene lookup returns CDR1 MGHRA and CDR2 YSYEKL. A multiplex PCR was run with 60 Vbeta primers and 13 Jbeta primers. Original processing methods: It was a later analysis that counted about 80 million unique TCR beta chains, of which approximately 11 million were shared. Some clones are missing from TCRdb's copy, which holds only in-frame ones; the method was immunoSEQ multiplex PCR. From that table come the V and J calls and clone size; the DNA was used to work out D and trimming. The sample yields about 87,000 clones, 7.6% seen once.

The chain couples TRBV4-1 to TRBJ1-2; 10 positions match TRBD1. The material sequenced was PBMCs. The TCR was taken from a man aged 50 or older in good health and CMV-seronegative. In DNA form, the CDR3 reads TGCGCCAGCAGCCAACCGGGACAGGGGTTAAATGGCTACACCTTC. It specifies CASSQPGQGLNGYTF.